This T cell receptor (beta chain) emerged from a study of T-cell memory formation after mild COVID-19. Study as a whole: TCR clustering was largely donor specific.

This clonotype has a count of ten or more. Its target is unknown. The germline V gene encodes CDR1 SGHRS and CDR2 YFSETQ. Trimming removed 0 bases from V and 1 base from J, with 7 bases in between. This CDR3 spans 14 amino acids. Study-level results: Pre-infection memory contained some responding clones, which suggested that cross-reactive memory had joined. Day 15 to 85 contractors were CD4/CD8 balanced; later expanders leaned CD4+. Among CD4+ contracting clones, most were CM and EM, and CD8+ ones EMRA.

TCRdb reprocessed the 5' RACE reads with MiXCR, giving one entry per CDR3 protein. The sample yields about 390,000 distinct CDR3 sequences, roughly 15% seen once. This TCR was recovered from a man between 18 and 29 years old who had mild COVID-19 (a few samples of this study predate the infection). Cell type and time point are not known. Sequenced: PBMCs or a T cell subset sorted from them (not recorded which). The chain uses TRBV5-1 and TRBJ2-5; no firm D call. DNA of the CDR3: TGCGCCAGCAGCTTGGTTCCCAGCCAAGAGACCCAGTACTTC. The encoded protein is CASSLVPSQETQYF.